The clone carrying this T cell receptor (beta chain) has a handful of counts. Its antigen is as yet unknown. Assay used: immunoSEQ multiplex PCR; TCRdb lists only in-frame clones, some missing. This table holds around 220,000 clones, 88% found once. This sample is drawn from a study of cytomegalovirus exposure and HLA in healthy donors. Findings and caveats of the study: Cytomegalovirus association was assigned to more than 150 TCR beta chains. The tendency of first-cohort TCR clusters to co-occur in the roughly 130 validation repertoires was the finding of a later analysis.

Trimming removed 0 bases from V and 0 bases from J; junction bases left unmatched: 4. Germline CDR1 reads LGHNA; CDR2 reads YNFKEQ. This CDR3 region has 16 residues. The validation cohort, a group of over a hundred subjects, included the donors and was separate from the approximately 680-subject first cohort. The material sequenced was PBMCs. This TCR was recovered from a woman younger than 30 in good health and CMV-seronegative. The genes are TRBV4-2 and TRBJ1-2, with 7 bases aligning to TRBD1. The CDR3 protein is CASSQDGTVPNYGYTF. The CDR3 DNA reads TGTGCCAGCAGCCAAGATGGGACAGTCCCTAACTATGGCTACACCTTC.